This is a list of T cell receptor beta chains from one sample in a study of blood T cell repertoires in COVID-19. Sequencing used immunoSEQ multiplex PCR; TCRdb keeps in-frame clones, though not all of them. This table has 190,000 or so clones, roughly four fifths appearing once. Sequences were obtained from PBMCs or T cells enriched from blood (not recorded which). The origin of the receptors is a man aged 40-49 years who had recovered from COVID-19. The CDR3 runs from the conserved cysteine through the conserved F or W. Fields, in order: clone size, D gene, V gene, J gene, CDR3 protein, CDR3 DNA. D genes are given only for firm matches. Part of the rows lack a size; the others show once, few, many or a class for expanded clones.

clone size: .; D gene: TRBD1; V gene: TRBV28; J gene: TRBJ2-7; CDR3 protein: CASRRSDRVWYEQYF; CDR3 DNA: TGTGCCAGCAGACGGTCGGACAGGGTCTGGTACGAGCAGTACTTC
clone size: .; D gene: .; V gene: TRBV11-2; J gene: TRBJ1-3; CDR3 protein: CASSLDWAGTSGNTIYF; CDR3 DNA: TGTGCCAGCAGCTTAGATTGGGCAGGGACTTCTGGAAACACCATATATTTT
clone size: .; D gene: .; V gene: TRBV19; J gene: TRBJ1-2; CDR3 protein: CASSISFLGGLGYTF; CDR3 DNA: TGTGCCAGTAGTATCTCTTTCTTGGGAGGGCTAGGCTACACCTTC
clone size: .; D gene: TRBD1; V gene: TRBV18; J gene: TRBJ2-4; CDR3 protein: CASSPTGGWERAKNIQYF; CDR3 DNA: TGTGCCAGCTCACCAACAGGGGGCTGGGAGAGGGCCAAAAACATTCAGTACTTC
clone size: .; D gene: TRBD1; V gene: TRBV7-6; J gene: TRBJ1-3; CDR3 protein: CASSLQGARYSGNTIYF; CDR3 DNA: TGTGCCAGCAGCTTACAGGGGGCTCGTTACTCTGGAAACACCATATATTTT
clone size: many; D gene: .; V gene: TRBV11-2; J gene: TRBJ1-1; CDR3 protein: CASSWGETEAFF; CDR3 DNA: TGTGCCAGCAGCTGGGGGGAGACTGAAGCTTTCTTT
clone size: .; D gene: .; V gene: TRBV30; J gene: TRBJ1-3; CDR3 protein: CAWSVRQGSRNTIYF; CDR3 DNA: TGTGCCTGGAGTGTACGGCAGGGATCAAGGAACACCATATATTTT
clone size: .; D gene: .; V gene: TRBV27; J gene: TRBJ1-5; CDR3 protein: CASSSRESTQPQHF; CDR3 DNA: TGTGCCAGCAGTTCCCGGGAGAGCACTCAGCCCCAGCATTTT
clone size: .; D gene: .; V gene: TRBV5-1; J gene: TRBJ1-3; CDR3 protein: CASSTGQFSGNTIYF; CDR3 DNA: TGCGCCAGCAGCACCGGACAGTTCTCTGGAAACACCATATATTTT
clone size: once; D gene: TRBD1; V gene: TRBV28; J gene: TRBJ2-7; CDR3 protein: CASRPSTGSSYEQYF; CDR3 DNA: TGTGCCAGCAGACCATCGACAGGGAGCTCCTACGAGCAGTACTTC
clone size: .; D gene: TRBD2; V gene: TRBV19; J gene: TRBJ2-3; CDR3 protein: CASSITPSGSLADTQYF; CDR3 DNA: TGTGCCAGTAGTATTACGCCTAGCGGGAGTTTGGCAGATACGCAGTATTTT
clone size: .; D gene: .; V gene: TRBV9; J gene: TRBJ1-2; CDR3 protein: CASSPHGVDYGYTF; CDR3 DNA: TGTGCCAGCAGCCCCCACGGGGTGGACTATGGCTACACCTTC
clone size: .; D gene: TRBD1; V gene: TRBV3-1/TRBV3-2; J gene: TRBJ1-1; CDR3 protein: CASSLTGETEAFF; CDR3 DNA: TGTGCCAGCAGCCTGACAGGGGAGACTGAAGCTTTCTTT
clone size: .; D gene: TRBD2; V gene: TRBV5-1; J gene: TRBJ2-3; CDR3 protein: CASSPGLAGEGTQYF; CDR3 DNA: TGCGCCAGCAGCCCGGGACTAGCGGGAGAGGGTACGCAGTATTTT
clone size: .; D gene: .; V gene: TRBV19; J gene: TRBJ1-5; CDR3 protein: CASSIVGEGWGNQPQHF; CDR3 DNA: TGTGCCAGTAGTATAGTAGGGGAGGGATGGGGCAATCAGCCCCAGCATTTT
clone size: .; D gene: TRBD2; V gene: TRBV10-3; J gene: TRBJ2-1; CDR3 protein: CAISESGTSGRGSYNEQFF; CDR3 DNA: TGTGCCATCAGTGAATCGGGGACTAGCGGGAGGGGCTCCTACAATGAGCAGTTCTTC
clone size: .; D gene: TRBD1; V gene: TRBV15; J gene: TRBJ1-2; CDR3 protein: CATSRGGTGSRYGYTF; CDR3 DNA: TGTGCCACCAGCAGAGGCGGGACAGGGTCTCGCTATGGCTACACCTTC
clone size: .; D gene: .; V gene: TRBV28; J gene: TRBJ1-1; CDR3 protein: CASSFPIRGGNTEAFF; CDR3 DNA: TGTGCCAGCAGTTTCCCTATACGGGGGGGGAACACTGAAGCTTTCTTT
clone size: many; D gene: TRBD2; V gene: TRBV7-6; J gene: TRBJ2-1; CDR3 protein: CASSYQGLGETFF; CDR3 DNA: TGTGCCAGCAGCTACCAAGGACTAGGAGAAACGTTCTTC
clone size: .; D gene: TRBD1; V gene: TRBV5-4; J gene: TRBJ1-1; CDR3 protein: CASSKETGVGTEAFF; CDR3 DNA: TGTGCCAGCAGCAAGGAGACAGGGGTTGGCACTGAAGCTTTCTTT
clone size: once; D gene: .; V gene: TRBV15; J gene: TRBJ2-5; CDR3 protein: CATSSSAGTSQETQYF; CDR3 DNA: TGTGCCACCAGCAGCTCGGCGGGGACGTCCCAAGAGACCCAGTACTTC
clone size: few; D gene: TRBD1; V gene: TRBV27; J gene: TRBJ1-4; CDR3 protein: CASSRQGATNEKLFF; CDR3 DNA: TGTGCCAGCAGTAGACAGGGAGCAACTAATGAAAAACTGTTTTTT
clone size: .; D gene: .; V gene: TRBV28; J gene: TRBJ1-6; CDR3 protein: CASLDSLFNSPLHF; CDR3 DNA: TGTGCCAGCCTTGACAGTCTTTTTAATTCACCCCTCCACTTT
clone size: once; D gene: .; V gene: TRBV27; J gene: TRBJ1-2; CDR3 protein: CASSLTGGGYGYTF; CDR3 DNA: TGTGCCAGCAGTTTGACGGGAGGGGGGTATGGCTACACCTTC
clone size: .; D gene: .; V gene: TRBV5-1; J gene: TRBJ1-4; CDR3 protein: CASSLARDNKLFF; CDR3 DNA: TGCGCCAGCAGCTTGGCCCGGGACAACAAACTGTTTTTT
clone size: once; D gene: TRBD1; V gene: TRBV5-1; J gene: TRBJ1-3; CDR3 protein: CASSLAGQNSGNTIYF; CDR3 DNA: TGCGCCAGCAGCTTGGCGGGACAGAACTCTGGAAACACCATATATTTT
clone size: .; D gene: .; V gene: TRBV7-8; J gene: TRBJ1-2; CDR3 protein: CASSLSWERPYGYTF; CDR3 DNA: TGTGCCAGCAGCTTAAGTTGGGAGCGCCCCTATGGCTACACCTTC
clone size: .; D gene: TRBD2; V gene: TRBV14; J gene: TRBJ2-1; CDR3 protein: CASSPGLAYNEQFF; CDR3 DNA: TGTGCCAGCAGCCCGGGACTAGCATACAATGAGCAGTTCTTC
clone size: .; D gene: .; V gene: TRBV6-1; J gene: TRBJ1-2; CDR3 protein: CASSEDSRASQYYGYTF; CDR3 DNA: TGTGCCAGCAGTGAAGATTCGCGGGCCAGTCAATACTATGGCTACACCTTC
clone size: .; D gene: TRBD2; V gene: TRBV27; J gene: TRBJ2-5; CDR3 protein: CASSWTSGRPETQYF; CDR3 DNA: TGTGCCAGCAGTTGGACTAGCGGGAGGCCTGAGACCCAGTACTTC
clone size: few; D gene: TRBD1; V gene: TRBV5-1; J gene: TRBJ1-1; CDR3 protein: CASSFSGGAGMNTEAFF; CDR3 DNA: TGCGCCAGCAGCTTTTCAGGGGGCGCGGGGATGAACACTGAAGCTTTCTTT
clone size: .; D gene: .; V gene: TRBV7-2; J gene: TRBJ1-5; CDR3 protein: CASSPPGGGNQPQHF; CDR3 DNA: TGTGCCAGCAGCCCTCCGGGGGGGGGCAATCAGCCCCAGCATTTT
clone size: .; D gene: .; V gene: TRBV11-1; J gene: TRBJ1-1; CDR3 protein: CASSLNRNTEAFF; CDR3 DNA: TGTGCCAGCAGCTTAAATCGGAACACTGAAGCTTTCTTT
clone size: .; D gene: .; V gene: TRBV27; J gene: TRBJ1-6; CDR3 protein: CASSLRLRENSPLHF; CDR3 DNA: TGTGCCAGCAGTTTAAGGCTCCGGGAGAATTCACCCCTCCACTTT
clone size: .; D gene: .; V gene: TRBV6-4; J gene: TRBJ2-3; CDR3 protein: CASRDYPTSTDTQYF; CDR3 DNA: TGTGCCAGCAGGGACTACCCTACTAGCACAGATACGCAGTATTTT
clone size: .; D gene: .; V gene: TRBV14; J gene: TRBJ1-1; CDR3 protein: CASSPAGRGEAFF; CDR3 DNA: TGTGCCAGCAGCCCGGCGGGCAGGGGTGAAGCTTTCTTT
clone size: .; D gene: .; V gene: TRBV21-1; J gene: TRBJ2-3; CDR3 protein: CASSKRGGRSTDTQYF; CDR3 DNA: TGTGCCAGCAGCAAGCGAGGAGGGAGGAGCACAGATACGCAGTATTTT
clone size: .; D gene: .; V gene: TRBV4-3; J gene: TRBJ2-7; CDR3 protein: CASSQGLVSYEQYF; CDR3 DNA: TGCGCCAGCAGCCAAGGACTAGTCTCCTACGAGCAGTACTTC
clone size: .; D gene: TRBD2; V gene: TRBV6-5; J gene: TRBJ2-3; CDR3 protein: CASSYSGRTTDTQYF; CDR3 DNA: TGTGCCAGCAGTTATAGCGGGAGGACCACAGATACGCAGTATTTT
clone size: .; D gene: TRBD1; V gene: TRBV5-6; J gene: TRBJ1-6; CDR3 protein: CASSTGTGRSPLHF; CDR3 DNA: TGTGCCAGCTCCACCGGGACAGGGCGTTCACCCCTCCACTTT
clone size: .; D gene: .; V gene: TRBV6-6; J gene: TRBJ1-2; CDR3 protein: CASSSQGIYGYTF; CDR3 DNA: TGTGCCAGCAGTTCACAGGGAATCTATGGCTACACCTTC
clone size: .; D gene: TRBD1; V gene: TRBV5-1; J gene: TRBJ1-2; CDR3 protein: CASSPGTAYSRGYTF; CDR3 DNA: TGCGCCAGCAGCCCAGGGACAGCGTACAGTCGAGGCTACACCTTC
clone size: once; D gene: .; V gene: TRBV9; J gene: TRBJ2-3; CDR3 protein: CASSPIVAPSTDTQYF; CDR3 DNA: TGTGCCAGCAGCCCCATCGTAGCTCCGAGCACAGATACGCAGTATTTT
clone size: .; D gene: .; V gene: TRBV28; J gene: TRBJ2-3; CDR3 protein: CASSSERRPQYF; CDR3 DNA: TGTGCCAGCAGTTCCGAGAGGAGGCCGCAGTATTTT
clone size: .; D gene: .; V gene: TRBV19; J gene: TRBJ1-1; CDR3 protein: CASTELQVFMNTEAFF; CDR3 DNA: TGTGCCAGTACCGAACTACAGGTATTCATGAACACTGAAGCTTTCTTT
clone size: .; D gene: .; V gene: TRBV27; J gene: TRBJ2-5; CDR3 protein: CASSFHRQETQYF; CDR3 DNA: TGTGCCAGCAGTTTTCACAGACAAGAGACCCAGTACTTC
clone size: .; D gene: .; V gene: TRBV7-6; J gene: TRBJ1-5; CDR3 protein: CASSLEPGSPQHF; CDR3 DNA: TGTGCCAGCAGCTTGGAGCCCGGGTCGCCCCAGCATTTT
clone size: .; D gene: TRBD1; V gene: TRBV19; J gene: TRBJ1-1; CDR3 protein: CASSIRGQGSTEAFF; CDR3 DNA: TGTGCCAGTAGTATAAGGGGACAGGGGTCCACTGAAGCTTTCTTT
clone size: .; D gene: .; V gene: TRBV18; J gene: TRBJ1-1; CDR3 protein: CASSPQGVVEAFF; CDR3 DNA: TGTGCCAGCTCACCACAGGGGGTGGTTGAAGCTTTCTTT
clone size: once; D gene: TRBD1; V gene: TRBV6-5; J gene: TRBJ2-1; CDR3 protein: CASSFYRGPYNEQFF; CDR3 DNA: TGTGCCAGCAGTTTCTACAGGGGGCCCTACAATGAGCAGTTCTTC
clone size: .; D gene: .; V gene: TRBV7-2; J gene: TRBJ2-1; CDR3 protein: CASSLVGVVNNEQFF; CDR3 DNA: TGTGCCAGCAGCTTAGTCGGGGTGGTGAACAATGAGCAGTTCTTC
clone size: .; D gene: .; V gene: TRBV29-1; J gene: TRBJ1-2; CDR3 protein: CSVEEAGKNYGYTF; CDR3 DNA: TGCAGCGTTGAAGAGGCGGGTAAAAACTATGGCTACACCTTC
clone size: .; D gene: TRBD1; V gene: TRBV2; J gene: TRBJ1-2; CDR3 protein: CASSEYRGEGNGYTF; CDR3 DNA: TGTGCCAGCAGTGAATACAGGGGGGAAGGTAATGGCTACACCTTC